The 25 T cell receptor beta chains below come from one sample, sequenced in a study of T-cell reconstitution after alpha-beta-depleted transplantation in children. Library preparation (for TCRbeta) was performed with unique molecular identifiers. From the PCR reads, TCRdb called clonotypes with MiXCR, one entry per CDR3 protein. The sample has about 540,000 distinct CDR3 sequences; 15% to 20% are singletons. This specimen consisted of PBMCs from the stem cell graft donor, obtained from the stem cell graft. The receptors were gathered from a human donor who donated a stem cell graft to a child with acute lymphoblastic leukemia.

In this sample, this clonotype turned up a few times. This chain joins TRBV19 and TRBJ1-5; D is uncertain. Trimming shortened V by 2 bases and J by 2 bases, and 22 bases separated the two germline ends. Per the germline V gene, CDR1 is LNHDA and CDR2 is SQIVND (reference sequence). The CDR3 contains 19 residues. The CDR3 sequence is CASSIKWQASSSGNQPQHF. DNA of the CDR3: TGTGCCAGTAGTATAAAGTGGCAGGCTTCTAGTTCGGGCAATCAGCCCCAGCATTTT.

The V and J genes are TRBV3-1 and TRBJ2-3, with a weak D call TRBD1 (5 bases). The CDR3 loop spans 17 amino acids. The V gene lost 0 bases and the J gene lost 1 base, with 14 bases spanning the gap. Germline-derived CDR1 and CDR2 are LGHDT and YNNKEL (reference sequence). Written as DNA, the CDR3 is TGTGCCAGCAGCCAAGATCAAGGGGTTAGGGGCACAGATACGCAGTATTTT. Amino acids: CASSQDQGVRGTDTQYF.

About this clonotype: Its ends do not fully match the called genes, so a read error is possible. The chain employs TRBV7-9 and TRBJ1-6, with no clear D. Per the germline V gene, CDR1 is SEHNR and CDR2 is FQNEAQ (reference sequence). This CDR3 contains 15 residues. CDR3 protein: CASSLAEGGNSPLHF. The CDR3 nucleotides are TGTGCCAGCAGCCTAGCAGAGGGAGGCAATTCACCCCTCCACTTT.

This clonotype has only a few counts. The chain couples TRBV5-6 to TRBJ1-1; D is perhaps TRBD1 (5 bases). Germline values: CDR1 SGHDT, CDR2 YYEEEE. The CDR3 consists of 15 residues. V gave up 0 bases and J gave up 3 bases, with 12 bases separating them. In DNA, the CDR3 is TGTGCCAGCAGCTTGGTCTACCGGGGGGACACTGAAGCTTTCTTT. Encoded protein: CASSLVYRGDTEAFF.

V and J are TRBV12-3 or TRBV12-4 and TRBJ2-7; no reliable D call. This CDR3 has 13 amino acids. The V end was cut by 5 bases, the J end by 4 bases, with 12 bases between. The CDR3 reads CASSPSPGYEQYF. CDR3 nucleotide sequence: TGTGCCAGCAGTCCCTCGCCTGGGTACGAGCAGTACTTC.

The chain has TRBV12-3 or TRBV12-4 and TRBJ2-3; TRBD2 agrees at 7 bases. With 5 bases clipped from V and 3 bases from J, the junction kept 11 bases outside the gene matches. The length of the CDR3 is 16 residues. Here the CDR3 reads CASSRPGWGGTDTQYF. In DNA, the CDR3 is TGTGCCAGCAGTCGCCCCGGGTGGGGGGGGACAGATACGCAGTATTTT.

This clonotype was observed a handful of times. The chain links TRBV29-1 to TRBJ2-1; D is possibly TRBD2 (5 bases). Germline CDR1 reads SQVTM; CDR2 reads ANQGSEA. The CDR3 is 14 residues long. Trimming cost V 7 bases and J 0 bases, with 13 bases left between them. The CDR3 loop is CSALPGSSYNEQFF. The CDR3, as DNA: TGCAGCGCCCTCCCGGGGAGCTCCTACAATGAGCAGTTCTTC.

The genes are TRBV20-1 and TRBJ2-7, with 7 bases aligning to TRBD2. The CDR3 has 14 residues. V shed 6 bases, J shed 0 bases, and the junction held 8 bases outside the gene matches. The germline CDR1 and CDR2 sequences are DFQATT and SNEGSKA (reference sequence). The CDR3: CSASSGKSSYEQYF. The CDR3 DNA follows: TGCAGTGCGTCTAGCGGAAAGAGCTCCTACGAGCAGTACTTC.

The rearrangement uses TRBV10-2 and TRBJ2-7; 7 bases agree with TRBD2. V shed 6 bases and J 4 bases; nucleotides not matched to a gene: 6. The CDR3 has 13 amino acids. Germline V gene lookup returns CDR1 WSHSY and CDR2 SAAADI. Here the CDR3 reads CASSAGTKYEQYF. The CDR3 DNA follows: TGCGCCAGCAGCGCCGGGACTAAATACGAGCAGTACTTC.

This chain uses TRBV6-6 with TRBJ2-1; no firm D call. The CDR3 has 13 residues. Deletions cut 7 bases from V and 5 bases from J, with 12 bases between. The germline V gene has CDR1 MNHNY and CDR2 SVGAGI (reference sequence). The CDR3 sequence is CASTPSRNNEQFF. CDR3 bases: TGTGCCAGCACCCCTTCGAGAAACAATGAGCAGTTCTTC.

The chain employs TRBV7-9 and TRBJ2-5; D is undetermined. The germline gives CDR1 SEHNR, CDR2 FQNEAQ (reference sequence). Trimming cost V 0 bases and J 2 bases, with 7 bases left between them. The length of the CDR3 is 14 residues. CDR3 region: CASSLALLQETQYF. For the CDR3, the DNA is TGTGCCAGCAGCTTAGCACTACTTCAAGAGACCCAGTACTTC.

The chain employs TRBV4-1 and TRBJ1-6; a possible D gene is TRBD1 (5 bases). Germline CDR1 and CDR2: MGHRA and YSYEKL. V lost 0 bases and J 9 bases, leaving 12 bases between the germline ends. This CDR3 region has 15 residues. CDR3 nucleotides: TGCGCCAGCAGCCAAGATATAGGGGCCGGTTCACCCCTCCACTTT. It specifies CASSQDIGAGSPLHF.

The V gene is TRBV7-9, the J gene TRBJ2-7; D remains unclear. The CDR3 spans 13 residues. Trimming pared 4 bases from V and 2 bases from J, leaving 9 bases between. Germline V gene data show CDR1 as SEHNR and CDR2 as FQNEAQ (reference sequence). In DNA form, the CDR3 reads TGTGCCAGCAGCTCAGCCATCCCCTACGAGCAGTACTTC. It specifies CASSSAIPYEQYF.

This clonotype was counted between two and nine times. The DNA of the CDR3 is TGTGCCAGCAGTGAATGGGGACTAGCGGGAGGAACAGAGACCCAGTACTTC. As protein: CASSEWGLAGGTETQYF. V is TRBV25-1 and J is TRBJ2-5; TRBD2 aligns across 15 bases. CDR3 length: 17 amino acids. J lost 4 bases, V lost 1 base, and 4 bases had no gene match. In germline, CDR1 is MGHDK, CDR2 SYGVNS.

This chain joins TRBV5-5 and TRBJ2-1; D possibly corresponds to TRBD1 (6 bases). The germline V and J ends were trimmed by 2 bases and 4 bases, with 10 bases remaining between them. CDR1 and CDR2 (germline): SGHKS, YYEKEE (reference sequence). The CDR3 has 14 residues. The CDR3 here is CASSLGRGYNEQFF. The CDR3 nucleotides read TGTGCCAGCAGCTTAGGCAGGGGTTACAATGAGCAGTTCTTC.

This sequence joins TRBV20-1 and TRBJ2-7; D is unclear. V was shortened by 6 bases and J by 0 bases, with 12 bases between the two germline ends. There are 13 residues in the CDR3. Looked up from germline, CDR1 is DFQATT and CDR2 is SNEGSKA (reference sequence). CDR3 sequence: CSARVLNSYEQYF. The CDR3 nucleotides are TGCAGTGCAAGGGTTCTAAACTCCTACGAGCAGTACTTC.

V usage is TRBV12-3 or TRBV12-4 and J usage is TRBJ2-7; TRBD2 agrees at 7 bases. This CDR3 is built from 14 residues. The V segment lost 7 bases and the J segment 2 bases; nucleotides outside the gene matches: 8. CDR3 sequence reads: CASTRLASPYEQYF. The DNA of the CDR3 is TGTGCCAGCACCCGACTAGCCTCCCCCTACGAGCAGTACTTC.

The chain uses TRBV9 and TRBJ2-5; unclear D gene. Germline V gene sequence: CDR1 SGDLS, CDR2 YYNGEE. Trimming removed 4 bases from V and 0 bases from J, with 13 bases in between. The CDR3 spans 15 residues. CDR3 sequence: CASSPGPQDQETQYF. CDR3 in DNA: TGTGCCAGCAGCCCCGGACCCCAAGACCAAGAGACCCAGTACTTC.

The genes are TRBV12-3 or TRBV12-4 and TRBJ1-2; D is unclear. With 1 base removed from V and 7 bases from J, the gap between germline ends came to 7 bases. The CDR3 has 12 residues. CDR3 nucleotides: TGTGCCAGCAGTTTAGATCGTGGTGGCTACACCTTC. It codes for CASSLDRGGYTF.

A few counts support this clonotype. The rearrangement joins TRBV7-9 to TRBJ2-1; D is possibly TRBD1 or TRBD2 (5 bases each). The germline V gene encodes CDR1 SEHNR and CDR2 FQNEAQ (reference sequence). V shed 1 base and J shed 7 bases, with 11 bases lying between them. CDR3 length: 14 amino acids. The CDR3 nucleotides are TGTGCCAGCAGCTTAGGTGGGACCGGTAATGAGCAGTTCTTC. Its translation is CASSLGGTGNEQFF.

This chain uses TRBV21-1 with TRBJ2-7; the table's D call of TRBD1 was not tested on the DNA. TRBV21-1 is deemed a pseudogene. CDR3 length: 17 residues. The CDR3 nucleotides are TGTGCCAGCACGCGAACCTCTCCGGGGACCAGCTCCTACGAGCAGTACTTC. Amino acids: CASTRTSPGTSSYEQYF.

In its sample, this clonotype was seen a few times. CDR3: CASSESAGDTQYF. DNA of the CDR3: TGTGCCAGCAGTGAATCCGCCGGGGATACGCAGTATTTT. This rearrangement joins TRBV25-1 to TRBJ2-3; no firm D call. The V gene lost 1 base and the J gene lost 6 bases, with 8 bases spanning the gap. Looked up from germline, CDR1 is MGHDK and CDR2 is SYGVNS. The length of the CDR3 is 13 residues.

The V call is TRBV12-3 or TRBV12-4, the J call TRBJ2-1; D perhaps matches TRBD2 (5 bases). V was shortened by 7 bases and J by 8 bases, with 15 bases between the two germline ends. The CDR3 extends over 13 amino acids. Written as DNA, the CDR3 is TGTGCCAGCAAAACTAGTGCGGAGTATGAGCAGTTCTTC. Translation: CASKTSAEYEQFF.

This clonotype turned up a few times. The rearrangement joins TRBV5-1 to TRBJ1-1; unclear D gene. The germline V gene has CDR1 SGHRS and CDR2 YFSETQ. The ends were cut back, 0 bases at V and 0 bases at J, with 9 bases in the middle. The CDR3 is 15 amino acids. DNA for the CDR3: TGCGCCAGCAGCTTGGATGGCTTAATGAACACTGAAGCTTTCTTT. The encoded protein is CASSLDGLMNTEAFF. Filled out from reference TRBV5-1 and TRBJ1-1, the complete variable domain reads KAGVTQTPRYLIKTRGQQVTLSCSPISGHRSVSWYQQTPGQGLQFLFEYFSETQRNKGNFPGRFSGRQFSNSRSEMNVSTLELGDSALYLCASSLDGLMNTEAFFGQGTRLTVV.

This clonotype showed up just a few times. The limits of the CDR3 on the DNA are not certain, so only TCRdb's listed CDR3 is given. The V gene is TRBV9, the J gene TRBJ2-7; the table names TRBD1, a call not compared with the DNA. From its first to its last residue, the CDR3 has 14 amino acids. Germline V CDR1 and CDR2: SGDLS, YYNGEE. The CDR3 sequence is CASSVQFGAGKQYF.